This T cell receptor beta chain was identified during a study of blood T cell repertoires in COVID-19. Across the whole study: From the United States, Italy and Spain came samples of acute and convalescent COVID-19. T cells, B-cell-depleted T cells, or PBMCs supplied cDNA or gDNA.

In this sample, this clone turned up once. The length of the CDR3 is 13 residues. Trimming removed 8 bases at V and 4 bases at J, with 18 bases between. The germline V gene encodes CDR1 GTSNPN and CDR2 SVGIG (reference sequence). The authors' processing: Nucleated cell number was recorded as an estimate derived from reference gene primer amplification. Profiling relied on immunoSEQ multiplex PCR, and the TCRdb table lists in-frame clones only, not all of them. Clonal size and the V and J genes are those of that table, whereas D and trimming came from the DNA. The sample lists around 300,000 clones, approximately 86% occurring once.

The rearrangement uses TRBV30 and TRBJ2-7, with D possibly TRBD1 on 6 matching bases. The sample comprised peripheral blood. This TCR derives from a woman aged 50 to 60 with active or convalescent COVID-19. The CDR3 coding sequence is TGTGCCACCCCCGGCAGGGGCGGGTACGAGCAGTACTTC. Encoded protein: CATPGRGGYEQYF.